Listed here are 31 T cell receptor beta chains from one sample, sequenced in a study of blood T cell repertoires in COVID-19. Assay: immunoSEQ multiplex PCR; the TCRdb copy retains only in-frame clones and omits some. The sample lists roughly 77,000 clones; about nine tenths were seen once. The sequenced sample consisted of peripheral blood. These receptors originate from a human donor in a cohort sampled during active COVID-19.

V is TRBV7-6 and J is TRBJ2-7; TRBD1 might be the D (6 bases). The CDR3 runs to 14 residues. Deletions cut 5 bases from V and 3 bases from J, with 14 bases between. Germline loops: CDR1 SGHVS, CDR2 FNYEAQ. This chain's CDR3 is CASSPRTDNYEQYF. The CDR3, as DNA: TGTGCCAGCAGCCCCCGGACAGATAACTACGAGCAGTACTTC.

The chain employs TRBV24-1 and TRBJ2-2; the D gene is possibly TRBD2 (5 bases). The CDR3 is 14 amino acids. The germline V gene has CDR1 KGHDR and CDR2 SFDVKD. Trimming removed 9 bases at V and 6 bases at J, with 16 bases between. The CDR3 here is CATAGNWEPGELFF. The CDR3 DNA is TGTGCCACCGCCGGGAATTGGGAACCCGGGGAGCTGTTTTTT.

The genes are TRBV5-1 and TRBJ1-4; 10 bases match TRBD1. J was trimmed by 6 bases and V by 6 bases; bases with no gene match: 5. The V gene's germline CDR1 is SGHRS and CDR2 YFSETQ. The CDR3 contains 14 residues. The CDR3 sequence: CASNSGTGDEKLFF. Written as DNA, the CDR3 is TGCGCCAGCAACTCCGGGACAGGGGATGAAAAACTGTTTTTT.

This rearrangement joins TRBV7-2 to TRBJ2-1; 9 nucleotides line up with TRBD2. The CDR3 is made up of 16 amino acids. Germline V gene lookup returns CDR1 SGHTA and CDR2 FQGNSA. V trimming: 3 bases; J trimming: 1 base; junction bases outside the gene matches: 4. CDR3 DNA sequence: TGTGCCAGCAGCTTTGCGACTAGCGGTTCCTACAATGAGCAGTTCTTC. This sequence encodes CASSFATSGSYNEQFF.

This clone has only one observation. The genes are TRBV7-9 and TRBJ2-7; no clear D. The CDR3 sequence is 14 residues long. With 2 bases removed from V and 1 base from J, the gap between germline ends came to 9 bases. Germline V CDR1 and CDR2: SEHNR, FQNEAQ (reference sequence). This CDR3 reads CASSLSAESYEQYF. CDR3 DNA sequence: TGTGCCAGCAGCTTATCGGCGGAGTCCTACGAGCAGTACTTC.

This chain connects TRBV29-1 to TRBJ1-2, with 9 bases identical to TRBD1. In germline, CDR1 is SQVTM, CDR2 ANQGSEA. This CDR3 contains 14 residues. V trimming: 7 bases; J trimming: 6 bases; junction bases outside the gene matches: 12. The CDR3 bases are TGCAGCGCCCGATCCCAGGACAGGGGCAATGGCTACACCTTC. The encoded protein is CSARSQDRGNGYTF.

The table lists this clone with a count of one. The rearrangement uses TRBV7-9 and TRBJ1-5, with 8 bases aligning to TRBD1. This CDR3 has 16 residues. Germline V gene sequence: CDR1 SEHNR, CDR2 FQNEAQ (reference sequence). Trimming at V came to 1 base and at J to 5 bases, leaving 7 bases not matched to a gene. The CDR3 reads CASSLGPGGQDQPQHF. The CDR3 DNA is TGTGCCAGCAGCTTAGGCCCAGGGGGCCAGGATCAGCCCCAGCATTTT. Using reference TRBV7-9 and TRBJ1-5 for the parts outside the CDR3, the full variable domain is DTGVSQNPRHKITKRGQNVTFRCDPISEHNRLYWYRQTLGQGPEFLTYFQNEAQLEKSRLLSDRFSAERPKGSFSTLEIQRTEQGDSAMYLCASSLGPGGQDQPQHFGDGTRLSIL.

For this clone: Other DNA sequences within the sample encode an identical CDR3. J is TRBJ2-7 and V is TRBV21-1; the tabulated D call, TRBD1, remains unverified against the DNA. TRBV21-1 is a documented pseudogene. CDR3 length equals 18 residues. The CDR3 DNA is TGTGCCAGCAGCAAGGGGCTAGCAGGGGAACTTTACTCCTACGAGCAGTACTTC. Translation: CASSKGLAGELYSYEQYF.

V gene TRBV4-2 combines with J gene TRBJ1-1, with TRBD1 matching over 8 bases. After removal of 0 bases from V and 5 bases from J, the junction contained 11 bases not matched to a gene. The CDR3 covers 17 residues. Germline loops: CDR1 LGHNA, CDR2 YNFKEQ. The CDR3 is CASSQETVGQGRTEAFF. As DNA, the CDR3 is TGTGCCAGCAGCCAAGAAACTGTTGGACAGGGAAGGACTGAAGCTTTCTTT.

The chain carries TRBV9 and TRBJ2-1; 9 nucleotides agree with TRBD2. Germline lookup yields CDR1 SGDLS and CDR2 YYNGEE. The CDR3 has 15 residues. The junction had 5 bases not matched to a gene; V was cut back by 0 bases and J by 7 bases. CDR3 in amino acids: CASSVVSGSPNEQFF. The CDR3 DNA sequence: TGTGCCAGCAGCGTAGTTAGCGGGAGTCCGAATGAGCAGTTCTTC.

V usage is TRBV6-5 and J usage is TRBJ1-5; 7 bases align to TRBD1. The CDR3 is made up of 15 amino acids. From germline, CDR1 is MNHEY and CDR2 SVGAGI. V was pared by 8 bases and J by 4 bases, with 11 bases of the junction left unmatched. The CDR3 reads CASGRYRGWNQPQHF. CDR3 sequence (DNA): TGTGCCAGCGGGAGATACAGGGGATGGAATCAGCCCCAGCATTTT.

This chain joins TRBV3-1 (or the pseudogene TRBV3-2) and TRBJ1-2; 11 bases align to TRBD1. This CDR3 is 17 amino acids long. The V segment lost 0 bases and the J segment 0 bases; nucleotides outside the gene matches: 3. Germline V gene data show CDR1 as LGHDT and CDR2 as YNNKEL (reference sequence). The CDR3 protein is CASSQEDRGRSNYGYTF. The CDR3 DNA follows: TGTGCCAGCAGCCAAGAGGACAGGGGGCGATCTAACTATGGCTACACCTTC.

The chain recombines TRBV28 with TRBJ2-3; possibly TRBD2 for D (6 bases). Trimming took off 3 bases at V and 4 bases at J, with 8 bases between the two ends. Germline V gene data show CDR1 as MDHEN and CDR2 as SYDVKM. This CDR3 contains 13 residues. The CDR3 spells CASSLGGSDTQYF. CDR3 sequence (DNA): TGTGCCAGCAGTTTGGGGGGTTCAGATACGCAGTATTTT.

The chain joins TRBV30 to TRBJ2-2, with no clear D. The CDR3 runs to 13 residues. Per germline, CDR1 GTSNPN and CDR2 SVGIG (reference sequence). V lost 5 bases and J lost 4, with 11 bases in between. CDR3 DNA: TGTGCCTGGTTGGGTGCAGGCACCGGGGAGCTGTTTTTT. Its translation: CAWLGAGTGELFF.

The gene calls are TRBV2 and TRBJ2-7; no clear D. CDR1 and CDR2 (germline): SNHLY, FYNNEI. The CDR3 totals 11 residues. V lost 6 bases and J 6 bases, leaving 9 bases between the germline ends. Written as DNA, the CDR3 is TGTGCCAGCAGGTACACCATCGAGCAGTACTTC. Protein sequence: CASRYTIEQYF.

The CDR3 protein is CASRTGGNTIYF. The CDR3 DNA is TGTGCCAGCCGGACAGGTGGAAACACCATATATTTT. The V gene is TRBV19, the J gene TRBJ1-3; 7 bases line up with TRBD1. The germline CDR1 and CDR2 sequences are LNHDA and SQIVND (reference sequence). Germline trimming cut 9 bases from V and 3 bases from J; bases unmatched to any gene: 2. This CDR3 contains 12 residues.

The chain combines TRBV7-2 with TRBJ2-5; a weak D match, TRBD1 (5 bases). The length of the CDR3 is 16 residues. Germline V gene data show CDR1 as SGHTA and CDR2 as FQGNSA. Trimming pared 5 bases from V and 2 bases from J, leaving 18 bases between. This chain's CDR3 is CASSARATGFQETQYF. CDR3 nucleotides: TGTGCCAGCAGCGCGAGAGCTACAGGTTTTCAAGAGACCCAGTACTTC.

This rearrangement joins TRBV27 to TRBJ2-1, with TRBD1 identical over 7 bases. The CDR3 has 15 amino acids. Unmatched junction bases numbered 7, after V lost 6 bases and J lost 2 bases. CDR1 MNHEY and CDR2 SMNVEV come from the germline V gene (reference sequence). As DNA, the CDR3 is TGTGCCAGCAGCCGGGGACAGAACCCCTACAATGAGCAGTTCTTC. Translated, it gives CASSRGQNPYNEQFF.

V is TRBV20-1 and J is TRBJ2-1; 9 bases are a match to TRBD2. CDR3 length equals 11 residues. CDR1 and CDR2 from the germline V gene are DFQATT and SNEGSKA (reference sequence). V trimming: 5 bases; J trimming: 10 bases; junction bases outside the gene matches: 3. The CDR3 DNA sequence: TGCAGTGCTGACGGACTAGCGGAGCAGTTCTTC. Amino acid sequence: CSADGLAEQFF.

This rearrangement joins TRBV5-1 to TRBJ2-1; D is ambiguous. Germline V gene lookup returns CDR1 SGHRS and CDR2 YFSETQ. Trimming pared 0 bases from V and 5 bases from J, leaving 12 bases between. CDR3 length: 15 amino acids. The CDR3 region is CASSLGASPNNEQFF. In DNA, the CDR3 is TGCGCCAGCAGCTTGGGAGCTTCCCCCAACAATGAGCAGTTCTTC.

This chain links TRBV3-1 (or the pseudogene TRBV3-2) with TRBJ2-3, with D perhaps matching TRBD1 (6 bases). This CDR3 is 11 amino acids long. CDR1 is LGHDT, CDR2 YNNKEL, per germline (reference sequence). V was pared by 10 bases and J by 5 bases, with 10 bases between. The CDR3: CAIGQIDTQYF. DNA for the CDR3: TGTGCCATAGGACAGATAGATACGCAGTATTTT.

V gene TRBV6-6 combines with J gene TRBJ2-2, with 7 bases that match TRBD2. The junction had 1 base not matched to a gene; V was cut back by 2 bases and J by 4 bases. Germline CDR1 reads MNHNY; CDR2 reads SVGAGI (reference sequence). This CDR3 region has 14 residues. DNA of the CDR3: TGTGCCAGCAGTTACGGGGGGGGCACCGGGGAGCTGTTTTTT. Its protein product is CASSYGGGTGELFF.

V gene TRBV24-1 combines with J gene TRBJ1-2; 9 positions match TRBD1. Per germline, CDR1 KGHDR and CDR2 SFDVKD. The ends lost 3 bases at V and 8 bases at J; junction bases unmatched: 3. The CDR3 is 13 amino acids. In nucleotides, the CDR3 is TGTGCCACCAGTGATCCCGGGACAGGGGGCTACACCTTC. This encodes CATSDPGTGGYTF.

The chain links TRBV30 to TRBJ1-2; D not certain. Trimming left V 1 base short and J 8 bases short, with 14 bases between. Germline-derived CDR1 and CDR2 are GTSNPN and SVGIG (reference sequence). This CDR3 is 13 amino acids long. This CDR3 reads CAWSASPRSGYTF. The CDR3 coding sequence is TGTGCCTGGAGTGCCTCTCCTCGGAGCGGCTACACCTTC.

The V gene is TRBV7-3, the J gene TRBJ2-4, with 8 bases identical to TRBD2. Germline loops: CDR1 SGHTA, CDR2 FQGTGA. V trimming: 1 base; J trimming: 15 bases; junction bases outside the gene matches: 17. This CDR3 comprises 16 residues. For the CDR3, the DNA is TGTGCCAGCAGCTTAAACTCTCAAGGAACCGGGGGGGATCTGTACTTC. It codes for CASSLNSQGTGGDLYF.

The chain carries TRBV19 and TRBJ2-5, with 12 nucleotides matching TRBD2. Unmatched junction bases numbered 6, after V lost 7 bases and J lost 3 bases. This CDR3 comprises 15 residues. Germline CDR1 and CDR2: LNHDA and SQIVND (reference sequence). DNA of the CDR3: TGTGCCAGTACCCCCCGACTAGCGGGGGAAGAGACCCAGTACTTC. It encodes CASTPRLAGEETQYF.

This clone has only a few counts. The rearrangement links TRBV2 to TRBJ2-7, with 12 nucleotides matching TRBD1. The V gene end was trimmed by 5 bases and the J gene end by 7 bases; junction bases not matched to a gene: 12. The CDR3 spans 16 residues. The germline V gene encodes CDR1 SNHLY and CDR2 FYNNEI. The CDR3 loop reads CASSSPRDRGPGEQYF. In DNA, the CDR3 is TGTGCCAGCAGTTCACCCCGGGACAGGGGGCCTGGGGAGCAGTACTTC.

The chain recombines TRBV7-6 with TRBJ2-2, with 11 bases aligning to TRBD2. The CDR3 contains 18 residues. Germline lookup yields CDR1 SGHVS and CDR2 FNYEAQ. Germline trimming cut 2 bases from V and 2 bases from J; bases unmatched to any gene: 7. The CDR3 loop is CASSLIRLAGTNTGELFF. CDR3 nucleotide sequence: TGTGCCAGCAGCTTAATCCGACTAGCGGGGACCAACACCGGGGAGCTGTTTTTT.

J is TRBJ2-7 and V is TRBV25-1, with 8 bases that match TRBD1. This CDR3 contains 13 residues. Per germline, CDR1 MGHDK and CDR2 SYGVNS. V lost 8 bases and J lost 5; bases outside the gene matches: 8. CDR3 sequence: CASERTGLDEQYF. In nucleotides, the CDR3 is TGTGCCAGCGAACGGACAGGGCTCGACGAGCAGTACTTC.

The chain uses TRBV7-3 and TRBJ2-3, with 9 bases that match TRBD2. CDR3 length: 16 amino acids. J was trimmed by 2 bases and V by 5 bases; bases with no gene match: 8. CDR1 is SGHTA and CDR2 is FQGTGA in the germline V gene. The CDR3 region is CASSAFGGGVTDTQYF. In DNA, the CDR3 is TGTGCCAGCAGCGCCTTTGGCGGGGGGGTCACAGATACGCAGTATTTT.

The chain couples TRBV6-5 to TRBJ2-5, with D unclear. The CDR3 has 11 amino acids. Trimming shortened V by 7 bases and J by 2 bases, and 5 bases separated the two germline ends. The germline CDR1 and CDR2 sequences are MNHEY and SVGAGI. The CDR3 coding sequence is TGTGCCAGCACAGAACAAGAGACCCAGTACTTC. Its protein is CASTEQETQYF.